This TCR beta chain was obtained from a study of early T cells in non-severe SARS-CoV-2 infection. Across the study: The sequenced material was bulk RNA from unsorted whole blood, and its chains were unpaired.

Germline trimming cut 4 bases from V and 3 bases from J; bases unmatched to any gene: 8. Germline-derived CDR1 and CDR2 are LGHNA and YSLEER. The CDR3 extends over 15 amino acids. Tagging with unique molecular identifiers was applied to individual cDNA molecules. One entry per CDR3 protein results from TCRdb running MiXCR on the 5' RACE reads. The data contain fewer than 80,000 distinct CDR3 sequences, 4.6% of them singletons. By share, this clonotype counts as medium-sized. This TCR was sampled from an adult who was a healthcare worker with PCR-confirmed SARS-CoV-2 infection or an uninfected control (not recorded which). The donor label of this sample is uncertain. The sequenced sample was whole blood, obtained at baseline. This chain connects TRBV4-3 to TRBJ2-5; 7 bases line up with TRBD2. The CDR3 region is CASSPHGLEEETQYF. In DNA, the CDR3 is TGCGCCAGCAGCCCCCACGGACTAGAGGAAGAGACCCAGTACTTC.